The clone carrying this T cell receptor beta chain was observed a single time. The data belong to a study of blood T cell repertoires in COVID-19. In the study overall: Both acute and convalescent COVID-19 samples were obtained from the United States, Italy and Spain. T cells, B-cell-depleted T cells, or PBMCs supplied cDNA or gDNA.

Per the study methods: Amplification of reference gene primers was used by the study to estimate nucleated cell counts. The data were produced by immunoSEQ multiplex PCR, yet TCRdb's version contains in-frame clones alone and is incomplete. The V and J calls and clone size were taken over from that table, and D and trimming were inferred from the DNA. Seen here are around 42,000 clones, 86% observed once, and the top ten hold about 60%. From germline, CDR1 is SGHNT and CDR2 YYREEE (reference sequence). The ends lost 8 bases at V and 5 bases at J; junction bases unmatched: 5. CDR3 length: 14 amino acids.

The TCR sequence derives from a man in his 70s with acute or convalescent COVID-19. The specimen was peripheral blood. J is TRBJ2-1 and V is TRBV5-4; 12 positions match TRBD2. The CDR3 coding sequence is TGTGCCAGGTCTAGCGGGGGGGAAAACAATGAGCAGTTCTTC. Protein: CARSSGGENNEQFF. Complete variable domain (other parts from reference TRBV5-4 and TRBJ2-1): ETGVTQSPTHLIKTRGQQVTLRCSSQSGHNTVSWYQQALGQGPQFIFQYYREEENGRGNFPPRFSGLQFPNYSSELNVNALELDDSALYLCARSSGGENNEQFFGPGTRLTVL.